The sequence of this TCR beta chain was determined in a study of shared clonotypes between healthy human individuals. Study at large: For every donor, three CD4 naive, three CD4 memory, two CD8 naive and one CD8 memory plates were used.

Profiled with immunoSEQ multiplex PCR; TCRdb holds only in-frame clones, not every one. Found here are about 550,000 clones, roughly 96% of them singletons; the top ten hold about 0.11%. Of note for this clone: Antigen: not known.

Study results and caveats: Incompleteness in sorted-subset sequencing, despite large depth, was shown by rarefaction. On the whole, naive subsets had larger estimated richness than memory subsets had.

It was CD45RO-negative cells, positively selected for CCR7, that made up naive CD8 cells, with terminally differentiated effector memory CD45RA+ cells excluded. The V and J ends lost 0 bases and 1 base respectively, with 6 bases between them. Germline assignment: CDR1 LNHDA and CDR2 SQIVND (reference sequence). This CDR3 spans 14 amino acids. J is TRBJ1-1 and V is TRBV19, with unresolved D. This clonotype was sampled from a woman in her 30s in good health. Sequenced material: naive CD8+ T cells sorted from blood. CDR3 DNA: TGTGCCAGTAGTATAGACAAGGAGAACACTGAAGCTTTCTTT. Protein: CASSIDKENTEAFF.